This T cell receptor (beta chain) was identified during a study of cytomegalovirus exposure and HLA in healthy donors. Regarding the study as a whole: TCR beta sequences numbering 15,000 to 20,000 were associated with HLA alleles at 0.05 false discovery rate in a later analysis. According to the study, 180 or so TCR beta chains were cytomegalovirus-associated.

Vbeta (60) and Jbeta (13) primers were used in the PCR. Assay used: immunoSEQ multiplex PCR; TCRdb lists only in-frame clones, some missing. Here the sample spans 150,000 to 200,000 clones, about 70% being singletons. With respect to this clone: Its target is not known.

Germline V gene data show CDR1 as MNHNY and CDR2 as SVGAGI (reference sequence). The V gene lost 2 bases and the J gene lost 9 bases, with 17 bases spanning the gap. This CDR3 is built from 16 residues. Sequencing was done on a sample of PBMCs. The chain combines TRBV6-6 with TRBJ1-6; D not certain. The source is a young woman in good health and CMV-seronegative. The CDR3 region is CASSYPSGGSSSPLHF. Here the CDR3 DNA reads TGTGCCAGCAGTTACCCCTCCGGCGGGTCGAGTTCACCCCTCCACTTT.